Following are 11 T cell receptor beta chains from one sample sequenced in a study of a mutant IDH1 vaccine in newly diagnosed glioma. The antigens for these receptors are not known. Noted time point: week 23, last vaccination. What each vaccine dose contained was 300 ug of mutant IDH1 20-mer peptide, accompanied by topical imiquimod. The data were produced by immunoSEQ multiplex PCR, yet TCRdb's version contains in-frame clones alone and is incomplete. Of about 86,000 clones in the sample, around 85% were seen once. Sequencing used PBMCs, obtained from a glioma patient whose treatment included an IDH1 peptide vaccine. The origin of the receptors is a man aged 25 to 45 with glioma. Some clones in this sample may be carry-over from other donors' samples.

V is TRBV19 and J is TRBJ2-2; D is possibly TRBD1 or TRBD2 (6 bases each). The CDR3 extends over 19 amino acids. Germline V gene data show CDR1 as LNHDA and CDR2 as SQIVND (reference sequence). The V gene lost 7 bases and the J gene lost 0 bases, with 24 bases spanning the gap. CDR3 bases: TGTGCCAGTAAGGAGGGATATAGAGACGGGGGCACGAACACCGGGGAGCTGTTTTTT. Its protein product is CASKEGYRDGGTNTGELFF.

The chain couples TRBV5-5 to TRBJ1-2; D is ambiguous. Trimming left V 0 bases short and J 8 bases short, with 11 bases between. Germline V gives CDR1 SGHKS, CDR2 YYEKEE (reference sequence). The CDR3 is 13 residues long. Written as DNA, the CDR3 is TGTGCCAGCAGCTTGGAGCGCGCGGGCGGCTACACCTTC. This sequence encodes CASSLERAGGYTF. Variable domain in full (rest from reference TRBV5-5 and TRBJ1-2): DAGVTQSPTHLIKTRGQQVTLRCSPISGHKSVSWYQQVLGQGPQFIFQYYEKEERGRGNFPDRFSARQFPNYSSELNVNALLLGDSALYLCASSLERAGGYTFGSGTRLTVV.

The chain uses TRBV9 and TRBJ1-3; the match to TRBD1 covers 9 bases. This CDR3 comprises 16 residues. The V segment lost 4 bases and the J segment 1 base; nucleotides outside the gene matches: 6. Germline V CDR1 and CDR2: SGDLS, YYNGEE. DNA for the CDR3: TGTGCCAGCAGCACCTCCGGGACAGGGTCTGGAAACACCATATATTTT. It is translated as CASSTSGTGSGNTIYF.

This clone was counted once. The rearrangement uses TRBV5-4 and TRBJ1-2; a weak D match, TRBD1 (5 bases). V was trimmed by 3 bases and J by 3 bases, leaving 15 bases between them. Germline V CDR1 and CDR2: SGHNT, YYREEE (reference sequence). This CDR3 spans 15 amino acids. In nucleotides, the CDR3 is TGTGCCAGCAGCTCCACCTTGGGAGGGGACTATGGCTACACCTTC. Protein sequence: CASSSTLGGDYGYTF.

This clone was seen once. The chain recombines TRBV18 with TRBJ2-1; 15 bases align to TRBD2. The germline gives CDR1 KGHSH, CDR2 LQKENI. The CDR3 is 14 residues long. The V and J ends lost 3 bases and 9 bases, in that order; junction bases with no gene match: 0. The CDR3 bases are TGTGCCAGCTCACCGGGACTAGCGGGAGGTGAGCAGTTCTTC. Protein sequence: CASSPGLAGGEQFF.

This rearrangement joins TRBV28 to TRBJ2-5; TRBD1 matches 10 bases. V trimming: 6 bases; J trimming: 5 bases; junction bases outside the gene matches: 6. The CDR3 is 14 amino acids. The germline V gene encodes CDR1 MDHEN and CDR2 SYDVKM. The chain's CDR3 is CASRRQGAPETQYF. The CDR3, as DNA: TGTGCCAGCAGACGACAGGGGGCGCCGGAGACCCAGTACTTC.

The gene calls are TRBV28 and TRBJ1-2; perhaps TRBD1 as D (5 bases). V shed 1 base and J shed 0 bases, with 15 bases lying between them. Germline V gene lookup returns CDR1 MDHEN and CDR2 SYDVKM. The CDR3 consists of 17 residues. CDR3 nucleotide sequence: TGTGCCAGCAGTTTATTCGAGGGGAGATCAGCTAACTATGGCTACACCTTC. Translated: CASSLFEGRSANYGYTF.

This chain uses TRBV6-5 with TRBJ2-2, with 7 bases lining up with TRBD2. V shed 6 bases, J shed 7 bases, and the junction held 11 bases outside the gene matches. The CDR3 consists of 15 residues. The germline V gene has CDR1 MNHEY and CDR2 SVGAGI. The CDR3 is CASRASRESIGELFF. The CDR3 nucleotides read TGTGCCAGCAGGGCCTCGCGGGAGTCAATCGGGGAGCTGTTTTTT.

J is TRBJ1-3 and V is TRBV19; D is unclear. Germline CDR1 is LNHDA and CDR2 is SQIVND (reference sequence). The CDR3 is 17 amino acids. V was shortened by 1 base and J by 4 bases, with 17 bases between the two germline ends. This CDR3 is CASSIGGRILSGNTIYF. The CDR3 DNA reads TGTGCCAGTAGTATAGGCGGTAGGATTCTCTCCGGAAACACCATATATTTT. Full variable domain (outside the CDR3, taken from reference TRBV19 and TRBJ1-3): DGGITQSPKYLFRKEGQNVTLSCEQNLNHDAMYWYRQDPGQGLRLIYYSQIVNDFQKGDIAEGYSVSREKKESFPLTVTSAQKNPTAFYLCASSIGGRILSGNTIYFGEGSWLTVV.

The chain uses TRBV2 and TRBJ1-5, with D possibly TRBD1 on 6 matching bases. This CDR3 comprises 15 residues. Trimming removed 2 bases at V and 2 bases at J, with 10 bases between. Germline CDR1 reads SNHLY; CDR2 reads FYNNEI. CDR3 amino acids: CASSEYRDGNQPQHF. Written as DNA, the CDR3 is TGTGCCAGCAGTGAATACAGGGACGGCAATCAGCCCCAGCATTTT.

The CDR3 here is CSVDGSQGKTQYF. CDR3 bases: TGCAGCGTTGACGGCAGCCAGGGGAAGACCCAGTACTTC. V usage is TRBV29-1 and J usage is TRBJ2-5; the D gene is possibly TRBD1 (6 bases). V dropped 3 bases and J dropped 6 bases, with 14 bases sitting between them. The CDR3 loop spans 13 amino acids. Germline lookup yields CDR1 SQVTM and CDR2 ANQGSEA.